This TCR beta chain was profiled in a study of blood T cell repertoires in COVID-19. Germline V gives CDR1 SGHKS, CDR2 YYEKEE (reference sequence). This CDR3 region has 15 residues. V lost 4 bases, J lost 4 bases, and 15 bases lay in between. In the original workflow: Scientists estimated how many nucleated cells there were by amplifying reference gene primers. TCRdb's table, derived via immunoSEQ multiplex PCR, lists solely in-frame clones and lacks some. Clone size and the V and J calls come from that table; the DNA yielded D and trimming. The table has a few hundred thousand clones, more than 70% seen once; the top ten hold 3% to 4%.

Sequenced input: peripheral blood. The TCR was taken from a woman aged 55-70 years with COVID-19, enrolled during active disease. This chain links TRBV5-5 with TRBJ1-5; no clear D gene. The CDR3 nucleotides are TGTGCCAGCAGCCTGGACGGGAAAGTTAATCAGCCCCAGCATTTT. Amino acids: CASSLDGKVNQPQHF.